The 15 T cell receptor beta chains below come from one sample, sequenced in a study of T-cell reconstitution after alpha-beta-depleted transplantation in children. TCRbeta library construction was performed incorporating unique molecular identifiers. TCRdb redid the calling of the PCR reads with MiXCR, one entry per CDR3 protein. Of around 480,000 distinct CDR3 sequences listed, roughly 33% are singletons. The sample consisted of PBMCs from the stem cell graft donor, taken from the stem cell graft. Source of these receptors: a human donor who donated a stem cell graft to a child with aplastic anemia.

This clonotype has only a few counts. The chain joins TRBV18 to TRBJ1-1; D gene uncertain. The germline CDR1 and CDR2 sequences are KGHSH and LQKENI. The V gene lost 3 bases and the J gene lost 0 bases, with 11 bases spanning the gap. The CDR3 is 15 residues long. The CDR3 is CASSPRMAMNTEAFF. Here the CDR3 DNA reads TGTGCCAGCTCACCCAGAATGGCTATGAACACTGAAGCTTTCTTT.

The rearrangement joins TRBV7-2 to TRBJ1-5, with 8 bases aligning to TRBD1. CDR1 is SGHTA and CDR2 is FQGNSA in the germline V gene. CDR3 length equals 16 residues. The V segment lost 1 base and the J segment 10 bases; nucleotides outside the gene matches: 12. The CDR3: CASSLESGGLIRPQHF. The CDR3 nucleotides read TGTGCCAGCAGCTTAGAATCAGGGGGCCTTATTCGACCCCAGCATTTT.

This clonotype was counted between two and nine times. The rearrangement joins TRBV29-1 to TRBJ1-1; tentatively, D is TRBD1 (5 bases). The ends were cut back, 7 bases at V and 3 bases at J, with 12 bases in the middle. The CDR3 has 12 amino acids. Germline V CDR1 and CDR2: SQVTM, ANQGSEA. CDR3 residues: CSARDYYTEAFF. DNA of the CDR3: TGCAGCGCCCGGGACTATTACACTGAAGCTTTCTTT.

The V and J genes are TRBV7-2 and TRBJ2-3; no firm D call. V was trimmed by 1 base and J by 4 bases, leaving 9 bases between them. Germline V gene sequence: CDR1 SGHTA, CDR2 FQGNSA. CDR3 length equals 14 residues. CDR3 region: CASSLDGNPDTQYF. For the CDR3, the DNA is TGTGCCAGCAGCTTAGACGGCAATCCAGATACGCAGTATTTT.

The V gene is TRBV12-3 or TRBV12-4, the J gene TRBJ1-5; D call uncertain. The CDR3 runs to 13 residues. The V and J ends lost 8 bases and 7 bases respectively, with 15 bases between them. The CDR3 protein is CASSDGWRQPQHF. The DNA for the CDR3 is TGTGCCAGCTCGGACGGGTGGCGACAGCCCCAGCATTTT.

This chain links TRBV6-2 or TRBV6-3 with TRBJ2-2, with D tentatively TRBD1 or TRBD2 (5 bases each). The germline V gene encodes CDR1 MNHEY and CDR2 SVGEGT. CDR3 length: 15 residues. Trimming stripped 6 bases from V and 2 bases from J, with 13 bases between. CDR3 sequence: CASRLPGPNTGELFF. CDR3 in DNA: TGTGCCAGCAGGCTCCCGGGACCCAACACCGGGGAGCTGTTTTTT.

For the CDR3, the DNA is TGTGCCAGCTCACCAGACACCAATGAGCAGTTCTTC. Translated: CASSPDTNEQFF. The rearrangement joins TRBV18 to TRBJ2-1; D uncertain. The CDR3 has 12 residues. Between the trimmed V and J ends, which lost 2 bases and 6 bases, there was a span of 5 bases. Germline CDR1 and CDR2: KGHSH and LQKENI.

V and J are TRBV5-8 and TRBJ1-5; D not certain. Germline loops: CDR1 SGHTS, CDR2 YDEGEE. CDR3 length: 14 amino acids. The ends were cut back, 1 base at V and 3 bases at J, with 8 bases in the middle. The DNA of the CDR3 is TGTGCCAGCAGCTTGAATATGAACAATCAGCCCCAGCATTTT. Amino acid sequence: CASSLNMNNQPQHF.

This clonotype was seen just once. The genes are TRBV18 and TRBJ1-1; 8 bases agree with TRBD1. The length of the CDR3 is 14 residues. Germline V CDR1 and CDR2: KGHSH, LQKENI. With 3 bases clipped from V and 10 bases from J, the junction kept 10 bases outside the gene matches. The DNA for the CDR3 is TGTGCCAGCTCACCCGAGCGGTCAGGGGGCTTAGCTTTCTTT. Translating it yields CASSPERSGGLAFF.

V is TRBV5-1 and J is TRBJ2-3, with D possibly matching TRBD1 (6 bases). Germline CDR1 and CDR2: SGHRS and YFSETQ. The ends were cut back, 3 bases at V and 0 bases at J, with 17 bases in the middle. The CDR3 consists of 17 residues. The CDR3 nucleotides read TGCGCCAGCAGCTCGGAGAGGGACAAATCTAGCACAGATACGCAGTATTTT. It encodes CASSSERDKSSTDTQYF.

The V and J genes are TRBV27 and TRBJ1-5, with D hard to call. Germline V gives CDR1 MNHEY, CDR2 SMNVEV (reference sequence). Trimming stripped 4 bases from V and 3 bases from J, with 10 bases between. The CDR3 loop spans 14 amino acids. CDR3 DNA: TGTGCCAGCAGTTCCCCGGGCTACAATCAGCCCCAGCATTTT. This encodes CASSSPGYNQPQHF.

This clonotype was seen a handful of times. The CDR3 loop is CSASPTSSGNTIYF. In DNA, the CDR3 is TGCAGTGCTAGCCCCACAAGCTCTGGAAACACCATATATTTT. The V and J genes are TRBV20-1 and TRBJ1-3, with D unresolved. CDR3 length: 14 residues. The V and J ends lost 3 bases and 0 bases respectively, with 9 bases between them. Looked up from germline, CDR1 is DFQATT and CDR2 is SNEGSKA (reference sequence).

This clonotype was counted between two and nine times. J is TRBJ2-1 and V is TRBV20-1, with a weak D call TRBD1 (6 bases). The germline gives CDR1 DFQATT, CDR2 SNEGSKA (reference sequence). This CDR3 is built from 14 residues. V was shortened by 4 bases and J by 3 bases, with 13 bases between the two germline ends. The CDR3 region is CSATNRAYYNEQFF. The CDR3 DNA follows: TGCAGTGCTACTAACAGGGCATACTACAATGAGCAGTTCTTC.

This clonotype was found a few times. The rearrangement links TRBV5-6 to TRBJ1-2; TRBD1 matches 7 bases. The CDR3 contains 15 residues. Germline V gives CDR1 SGHDT, CDR2 YYEEEE. The V segment lost 1 base and the J segment 1 base; nucleotides outside the gene matches: 4. In DNA, the CDR3 is TGTGCCAGCAGCTTGTTCAGGGGGAATAACTATGGCTACACCTTC. Amino acids: CASSLFRGNNYGYTF.

The chain is built from TRBV24-1 and TRBJ2-1; 7 nucleotides agree with TRBD1. V shed 5 bases and J 2 bases; nucleotides not matched to a gene: 8. The CDR3 consists of 16 residues. The germline V gene encodes CDR1 KGHDR and CDR2 SFDVKD. The CDR3, as DNA: TGTGCCACCAGTGTCCGAGGACAGGCCACCTACAATGAGCAGTTCTTC. This encodes CATSVRGQATYNEQFF.